Listed below are T cell receptor beta chains from one sample, sequenced in a study of PD-1 blockade in mismatch repair-deficient tumors. Data came from immunoSEQ multiplex PCR; TCRdb stores just in-frame clones and leaves some out. The sample carries tens of thousands of clones, about 84% recorded once. The specimen comprised peripheral blood, sampled 12 weeks after starting pembrolizumab. Source of these receptors: an adult with mismatch repair-deficient cancer. CDR3s include the opening cysteine and the closing phenylalanine or tryptophan. The D gene is left open where the match is weak. Size tells how often a clone was seen (once, few, many) or the class of an expanded clone, and some rows leave it out.

-	TRBV11-2	-	TRBJ2-1	CASSLDRSLTSYNEQFF	TGTGCCAGCAGCTTAGACAGGTCCCTGACCTCCTACAATGAGCAGTTCTTC
-	TRBV19	-	TRBJ1-1	CASNNMNTEAFF	TGTGCCAGTAATAACATGAACACTGAAGCTTTCTTT
-	TRBV5-6	-	TRBJ2-5	CASSLVQTETQYF	TGTGCCAGCAGCTTGGTACAGACCGAGACCCAGTACTTC
-	TRBV2	TRBD2	TRBJ2-7	CASSEGAGGSYEQYF	TGTGCCAGCAGTGAAGGAGCGGGAGGTTCCTACGAGCAGTACTTC
-	TRBV14	-	TRBJ2-7	CASSQDLRAVQQF	TGTGCCAGCAGCCAAGATTTGAGGGCTGTCCAGCAATTC
-	TRBV2	TRBD1	TRBJ2-5	CASKKDRSQETQYF	TGTGCCAGCAAGAAGGACAGGAGCCAAGAGACCCAGTACTTC
-	TRBV13	-	TRBJ1-1	CASSLAALRGVAFF	TGTGCCAGCAGCTTAGCGGCGCTACGCGGGGTAGCTTTCTTT
-	TRBV29-1	-	TRBJ1-1	CSVESVEAFF	TGCAGCGTTGAATCAGTTGAAGCTTTCTTT
-	TRBV5-8	-	TRBJ2-1	CASSGDNEQFF	TGTGCCAGCAGCGGTGACAATGAGCAGTTCTTC
-	TRBV7-6	-	TRBJ1-2	CASSWLQGNGYTF	TGTGCCAGCAGCTGGCTCCAGGGTAATGGCTACACCTTC
-	TRBV7-9	TRBD2	TRBJ2-1	CSGGSRFNEQFF	TGTTCCGGGGGGAGCAGGTTCAATGAGCAGTTCTTC
few	TRBV10-3	-	TRBJ1-5	CATRDISNQPQHF	TGTGCCACCCGGGACATTAGCAATCAGCCCCAGCATTTT
-	TRBV2	-	TRBJ1-2	CASALGYGYTF	TGTGCCAGCGCCCTGGGCTATGGCTACACCTTC
-	TRBV19	TRBD2	TRBJ2-1	CASSPLAGPSHNEQFF	TGTGCCAGTAGTCCCCTAGCGGGTCCCTCTCACAATGAGCAGTTCTTC
-	TRBV9	TRBD2	TRBJ2-3	CASSVGAGPSTDTQYF	TGTGCCAGCAGCGTAGGAGCGGGACCTAGCACAGATACGCAGTATTTT
-	TRBV5-1	-	TRBJ2-1	CASSPGAENYNEQFF	TGCGCCAGCAGCCCCGGGGCAGAAAATTACAATGAGCAGTTCTTC
once	TRBV19	-	TRBJ1-2	CASSPRPGQSFYGYTF	TGTGCCAGTAGTCCTCGACCGGGACAATCTTTCTATGGCTACACCTTC
once	TRBV5-1	-	TRBJ1-5	CASSFEGNQPQHF	TGCGCCAGCAGCTTCGAGGGGAATCAGCCCCAGCATTTT
-	TRBV2	-	TRBJ1-2	CASSAGGGHGYTF	TGTGCCAGCAGTGCTGGGGGGGGCCATGGCTACACCTTC
-	TRBV25-1	TRBD1	TRBJ1-2	CASTKPGGNGYTF	TGTGCCAGCACCAAGCCAGGGGGCAATGGCTACACCTTC
few	TRBV19	-	TRBJ1-2	CASRAMQVGGGYTF	TGTGCCAGTAGGGCCATGCAGGTTGGCGGTGGCTACACCTTC
-	TRBV7-2	-	TRBJ1-2	CASSFSLDSLYGYTF	TGTGCCAGCAGCTTCTCCCTAGACAGCCTCTATGGCTACACCTTC
once	TRBV28	-	TRBJ2-1	CASSPLRDRRSDEQFF	TGTGCCAGCAGTCCCCTCCGGGACCGACGGAGCGATGAGCAGTTCTTC
-	TRBV1	-	TRBJ2-7	CTSSQGETGLYYEQYF	TGCACCAGCAGCCAGGGGGAGACAGGACTATACTACGAGCAGTACTTC
-	TRBV19	-	TRBJ1-1	CATSNGGARTEAFF	TGTGCCACCAGTAATGGGGGGGCGCGGACTGAAGCTTTCTTT
-	TRBV7-3	TRBD2	TRBJ2-7	CASSLTSGPYEQYF	TGTGCCAGCAGCTTGACTAGCGGGCCCTACGAGCAGTACTTC
-	TRBV29-1	-	TRBJ1-5	CSVETAPDQPQHF	TGCAGCGTTGAAACCGCCCCCGATCAGCCCCAGCATTTT
-	TRBV2	TRBD2	TRBJ2-1	CASRALAGLYNEQFF	TGTGCCAGCAGGGCTCTAGCGGGGCTATACAATGAGCAGTTCTTC
few	TRBV4-2	-	TRBJ2-5	CASSQEVNREETQYF	TGTGCCAGCAGCCAAGAAGTAAACAGGGAAGAGACCCAGTACTTC
-	TRBV7-9	TRBD1	TRBJ2-7	CASSEVGGLNEQYF	TGTGCCAGCAGCGAGGTAGGGGGCCTTAACGAGCAGTACTTC
-	TRBV29-1	-	TRBJ1-1	CSVGETEAFF	TGCAGCGTTGGGGAGACTGAAGCTTTCTTT
-	TRBV7-2	TRBD2	TRBJ2-6	CASSLFGRGAGANVLTF	TGTGCCAGCAGCCTCTTCGGGCGGGGGGCTGGGGCCAACGTCCTGACTTTC
-	TRBV5-8	-	TRBJ2-3	CASSFGRLLDTQYF	TGTGCCAGCAGCTTTGGACGCCTCCTGGATACGCAGTATTTT
-	TRBV27	TRBD1	TRBJ1-2	CASSPFQGALGYTF	TGTGCCAGCAGTCCCTTCCAGGGGGCGTTGGGCTACACCTTC
-	TRBV7-6	TRBD2	TRBJ2-3	CASSLGLAGTDTQYF	TGTGCCAGCAGCCTTGGACTAGCGGGTACAGATACGCAGTATTTT
-	TRBV18	-	TRBJ2-1	CASSPPAGDASYNEQFF	TGTGCCAGCTCACCACCGGCAGGGGACGCGTCCTACAATGAGCAGTTCTTC
-	TRBV19	-	TRBJ2-7	CASSPSITYEQYF	TGTGCCAGTAGTCCCAGCATTACCTACGAGCAGTACTTC
-	TRBV19	TRBD2	TRBJ2-3	CASSQSGRWTDTQYF	TGTGCCAGTAGTCAAAGCGGGAGATGGACAGATACGCAGTATTTT
once	TRBV6-6	TRBD1	TRBJ1-5	CASSTGAGVQPQHF	TGTGCCAGCAGTACAGGGGCAGGGGTCCAGCCCCAGCATTTT
-	TRBV29-1	TRBD1	TRBJ1-1	CSVIQGEATEAFF	TGCAGCGTGATACAGGGGGAGGCCACTGAAGCTTTCTTT
many	TRBV5-1	-	TRBJ1-4	CASSLDGGMSEKLFF	TGCGCCAGCAGCTTGGACGGGGGCATGAGCGAAAAACTGTTTTTT
-	TRBV28	TRBD1	TRBJ2-7	CASGGGTGVYEQYF	TGTGCCAGTGGGGGCGGGACAGGGGTCTACGAGCAGTACTTC
-	TRBV30	-	TRBJ2-7	CAWRQTGEQYF	TGTGCCTGGAGACAAACAGGAGAGCAGTACTTC
-	TRBV19	TRBD2	TRBJ2-1	CASSIASGIGNEQFF	TGTGCCAGTAGTATAGCTAGCGGGATAGGGAATGAGCAGTTCTTC
-	TRBV4-1	TRBD2	TRBJ2-7	CASSQDWASGSYEQYF	TGCGCCAGCAGCCAAGATTGGGCTAGCGGTTCCTACGAGCAGTACTTC
-	TRBV2	TRBD2	TRBJ2-7	CASSVSSSGIAGEQYF	TGTGCCAGCAGTGTGTCCTCTAGCGGGATTGCGGGTGAGCAGTACTTC
-	TRBV5-5	-	TRBJ1-2	CASSPQLVRVYTF	TGTGCCAGCAGCCCCCAGCTTGTGCGCGTCTACACCTTC
-	TRBV11-1	-	TRBJ2-3	CASSFLGSSTDTQYF	TGTGCCAGCAGCTTCCTGGGTTCCAGCACAGATACGCAGTATTTT
-	TRBV5-4	-	TRBJ1-1	CASSFLNLNTEAFF	TGTGCCAGCAGCTTTCTCAATTTAAACACTGAAGCTTTCTTT
-	TRBV19	-	TRBJ1-2	CASSIGQPYGYTF	TGTGCCAGTAGTATTGGACAGCCGTATGGCTACACCTTC